This T cell receptor beta chain came from a study of shared clonotypes between healthy human individuals. Study findings and constraints: Rarefaction revealed incomplete sorted-subset sequencing despite large depth. Larger richness was generally estimated for naive than memory subsets. Sampling involved blood alone; tissue repertoires likely differ. Shared clonotypes: 4.5% to 5% naive CD4, roughly 3.5% naive CD8, about 2.5% memory CD4, 0.4% to 0.5% memory CD8.

With respect to this clone: Its specificity is unknown.

Repertoires were generated with immunoSEQ multiplex PCR, while TCRdb's copy carries only in-frame clones and drops some. Among some 87,000 clones listed, 60% to 70% were seen once. The CDR3 covers 15 residues. From germline, CDR1 is SGHVS and CDR2 FNYEAQ. The V and J ends lost 5 bases and 8 bases respectively, with 19 bases between them. This TCR was recovered from a man aged 30 to 39 in good health. The chain joins TRBV7-6 to TRBJ2-1; tentatively, D is TRBD1 or TRBD2 (5 bases each). Sequenced material: memory CD8+ T cells sorted from blood. Described subset: CD45RO+ cells pooled with CCR7-negative TemRA cells. CDR3 region: CASSLDGADRDEQFF. CDR3 in DNA: TGTGCCAGCAGCCTTGACGGGGCGGACCGCGATGAGCAGTTCTTC.